A single sample gave rise to the 17 T cell receptor beta chains below, sequenced in a study of shared clonotypes between healthy human individuals. Generated by immunoSEQ multiplex PCR, the TCRdb table keeps only in-frame clones and is missing some. The sample consists of about 490,000 clones, more than 65% of them appearing once. Material for sequencing was PBMCs. The receptors come from a middle-aged woman in good health. Some clones in this sample may be carry-over from other donors' samples.

This chain connects TRBV7-2 to TRBJ2-7, with D perhaps TRBD2 (6 bases). Germline CDR1 SGHTA, CDR2 FQGNSA. The CDR3 has 15 residues. V was cut by 6 bases and J by 0 bases, with 15 bases left in between. The CDR3 nucleotides read TGTGCCAGCAGTTTTAGCGGTACGTCCTCCTACGAGCAGTACTTC. This encodes CASSFSGTSSYEQYF.

This chain joins TRBV4-1 and TRBJ2-7, with 7 bases lining up with TRBD1. Germline V gene sequence: CDR1 MGHRA, CDR2 YSYEKL. The V segment lost 4 bases and the J segment 3 bases; nucleotides outside the gene matches: 6. The CDR3 runs to 14 residues. The CDR3 sequence is CASSRRDSDYEQYF. As DNA, the CDR3 is TGCGCCAGCAGCCGCCGGGACAGTGACTACGAGCAGTACTTC.

The rearrangement uses TRBV11-2 and TRBJ1-1; D not resolved. This CDR3 has 15 residues. From germline, CDR1 is SGHAT and CDR2 FQNNGV. The V end was cut by 1 base, the J end by 1 base, with 10 bases between. CDR3 DNA sequence: TGTGCCAGCAGCTTAGGCGGCAGAGAGAACACTGAAGCTTTCTTT. It yields the protein CASSLGGRENTEAFF.

Of note for this clone: A read error is possible here, since a much larger clone lies one base away. This chain connects TRBV5-4 to TRBJ2-1, with 8 bases matching TRBD1. The CDR3 runs to 15 residues. The germline CDR1 and CDR2 sequences are SGHNT and YYREEE (reference sequence). J gave up 6 bases and V 3 bases, and 8 bases lay outside the gene matches. The CDR3 here is CASSSGTGGCNEQFF. CDR3 bases: TGTGCCAGCAGCTCCGGGACAGGAGGTTGCAATGAGCAGTTCTTC.

V gene TRBV6-1 combines with J gene TRBJ1-5; D is perhaps TRBD1 (5 bases). V was cut by 6 bases and J by 4 bases, with 16 bases left in between. CDR3 length equals 15 residues. Germline assignment: CDR1 MNHNS and CDR2 SASEGT. The CDR3 protein is CASSPTRQGNQPQHF. The CDR3 DNA is TGTGCCAGCAGCCCCACCCGGCAGGGTAATCAGCCCCAGCATTTT.

This clone turned up a few times. The chain joins TRBV10-3 to TRBJ2-2; D gene unclear. V shed 7 bases and J shed 3 bases, with 6 bases lying between them. The CDR3 has 12 residues. Germline V gene lookup returns CDR1 ENHRY and CDR2 SYGVKD. CDR3 amino acids: CAINSDTGELFF. The CDR3 DNA follows: TGTGCCATCAACTCCGACACCGGGGAGCTGTTTTTT.

This chain connects TRBV5-1 to TRBJ2-2; TRBD1 agrees at 10 bases. Trimming removed 4 bases from V and 6 bases from J; junction bases left unmatched: 9. The CDR3 totals 16 residues. Germline CDR1 SGHRS, CDR2 YFSETQ. The DNA for the CDR3 is TGCGCCAGCAGCGTCCGGACAGGGGGGTCGGCCGGGGAGCTGTTTTTT. Translating it yields CASSVRTGGSAGELFF.

To note about this clone: This likely reflects a read error, since a far larger clone is one base away. The chain has TRBV2 and TRBJ2-5; D is possibly TRBD2 (7 bases). CDR3 length: 13 amino acids. Trimming took 4 bases from V and 13 from J, leaving 19 bases between them. The germline gives CDR1 SNHLY, CDR2 FYNNEI. CDR3 sequence reads: CASSGIPRGARYF. The DNA of the CDR3 is TGTGCCAGCAGTGGAATCCCCCGGGGGGCCCGGTACTTC.

V and J are TRBV28 and TRBJ2-5, with 8 positions matching TRBD2. Trimming at V came to 6 bases and at J to 5 bases, leaving 11 bases not matched to a gene. The germline gives CDR1 MDHEN, CDR2 SYDVKM. This CDR3 comprises 15 residues. CDR3 nucleotides: TGTGCCAGCAGACCCATAGCGGGATTAAGGGAGACCCAGTACTTC. This sequence encodes CASRPIAGLRETQYF.

The chain uses TRBV19 and TRBJ1-1, with 7 bases aligning to TRBD1. From germline, CDR1 is LNHDA and CDR2 SQIVND (reference sequence). The CDR3 has 15 amino acids. J gave up 5 bases and V 6 bases, and 12 bases lay outside the gene matches. Written as DNA, the CDR3 is TGTGCCAGTAGATTGGTGAGACAGGGTCGGACTGAAGCTTTCTTT. Translating gives CASRLVRQGRTEAFF.

The J gene is TRBJ1-3, the V gene TRBV6-5, with D uncertain. From germline, CDR1 is MNHEY and CDR2 SVGAGI. The V end lost 5 bases, the J end lost 0 bases, and 11 bases lay between the germline ends. This CDR3 is built from 15 residues. The CDR3, as DNA: TGTGCCAGCAGTAAGACAAGGGACTCTGGAAACACCATATATTTT. Its translation: CASSKTRDSGNTIYF.

Concerning this clone itself: Its ends do not fully match the called genes, so a read error is possible. The CDR3 is CASSGPPENSYEQCF. The CDR3 DNA is TGTGCCAGCAGTGGCCCCCCGGAGAACTCCTACGAGCAGTGCTTC. This chain connects TRBV25-1 to TRBJ2-7; D gene unclear. From germline, CDR1 is MGHDK and CDR2 SYGVNS. This CDR3 has 15 residues.

CDR3 in DNA: TGCAGTGCGAAGACAGCCTATGGCTACACCTTC. As protein: CSAKTAYGYTF. This chain uses TRBV20-1 with TRBJ1-2, with a possible D match to TRBD1 (5 bases). Germline CDR1 is DFQATT and CDR2 is SNEGSKA (reference sequence). Trimming took off 6 bases at V and 4 bases at J, with 9 bases between the two ends. This CDR3 comprises 11 residues.

Written as DNA, the CDR3 is TGTGCCACCGTGGCAGGCTACAGGGGACGAGCTTTCTTT. Amino acid sequence: CATVAGYRGRAFF. The chain recombines TRBV28 with TRBJ1-1, with 7 bases that match TRBD1. In germline, CDR1 is MDHEN, CDR2 SYDVKM. V was clipped by 10 bases and J by 10 bases; unmatched bases: 15. The CDR3 is made up of 13 amino acids.

Comment on this clone: Since a far larger clone is one base different, this is likely a read error. In the same sample, other DNA sequences code for this CDR3. V gene TRBV5-1 combines with J gene TRBJ1-2, with TRBD1 matching 8 bases. Looked up from germline, CDR1 is SGHRS and CDR2 is YFSETQ. The CDR3 spans 15 residues. The CDR3 DNA reads TGCGCTAGCAGCCCGGGACAGGCAAACTCGTATGGCTACACCTTC. This gives the protein CASSPGQANSYGYTF.

This clone was counted between two and nine times. J is TRBJ1-5 and V is TRBV6-5; a weak D match, TRBD1 (6 bases). The CDR3 loop spans 13 amino acids. Germline V lookup: CDR1 MNHEY, CDR2 SVGAGI. V dropped 10 bases and J dropped 5 bases, with 15 bases sitting between them. The CDR3 sequence is CAISPDSDQPQHF. The CDR3 DNA reads as TGTGCCATCAGCCCGGACAGTGATCAGCCCCAGCATTTT.

This rearrangement joins TRBV5-1 to TRBJ2-1, with TRBD1 matching 9 bases. The CDR3 consists of 14 residues. V lost 6 bases, J lost 5 bases, and 6 bases stayed unmatched. Germline V gene data show CDR1 as SGHRS and CDR2 as YFSETQ. The CDR3 here is CASMRDRANNEQFF. CDR3 sequence (DNA): TGCGCCAGCATGCGGGACAGGGCAAACAATGAGCAGTTCTTC.